This T cell receptor (beta chain) was recorded in a study of T cell responses to AZD1222 COVID-19 vaccine. Data came from immunoSEQ multiplex PCR; TCRdb stores just in-frame clones and leaves some out. The table has 90,000 to 150,000 clones, more than 85% seen once. Trimming cost V 5 bases and J 6 bases, with 10 bases left between them. From germline, CDR1 is SGHNT and CDR2 YENEEA. The CDR3 has 13 amino acids. Study-level findings and limits: It should be noted that donors were predominantly white British and more often female, and clonal diversity was possibly underestimated. There were repertoire samples only from the period after the peak T cell response.

In regard to this clone: Its antigen is undetermined.

The genes are TRBV11-3 and TRBJ2-2, with unresolved D. This specimen was peripheral blood, taken 28 days after the second AZD1222 dose. This sequence originates from an adult who received the AZD1222 COVID-19 vaccine. CDR3 coding DNA: TGTGCCAGCAGCGCAGGCCTTGCCGGGGAGCTGTTTTTT. Translated, it gives CASSAGLAGELFF.